Listed below are T cell receptor beta chains from one sample, sequenced in a study of identical twins. MiXCR, applied by TCRdb to the 5' RACE reads, yields one record per CDR3 protein. The sample has 1,800,000 or so distinct CDR3 sequences; about 30% are singletons. Material: cord blood. These receptors originate from a newborn girl in good health. Each CDR3 is given with its conserved first and last residue. D genes are given only for firm matches. Expanded clones are given a class, and other clones once, few, many or no size at all.

J gene,D gene,V gene,clone size,CDR3 DNA,CDR3 protein
TRBJ2-7,TRBD1,TRBV7-9,.,TGTGCCAGCAGCTTAGGCCGAGTTGTTACGCGGACAGGGTACTCCTACGAGCAGTACTTC,CASSLGRVVTRTGYSYEQYF
TRBJ2-1,TRBD2,TRBV10-3,many,TGTGCCATCAGTGGGACTAGCGGGATGATACAGAATGAGCAGTTCTTC,CAISGTSGMIQNEQFF
TRBJ2-3,.,TRBV5-1,.,TGCGCCAGCAGCCTCCTGGACGGGAAAGATACGCAGTATTTT,CASSLLDGKDTQYF
TRBJ1-1,.,TRBV7-2,few,TGTGCCAGCAGCCCCTACATCATGCCGAACACTGAAGCTTTCTTT,CASSPYIMPNTEAFF
TRBJ1-2,.,TRBV20-1,.,TGCAGTGCTAGCCCGCCCGGGGGGGCAAACTATGGCTACACCTTC,CSASPPGGANYGYTF
TRBJ1-5,.,TRBV20-1,few,TGCAGTGCTAGATCCGGAGATAGCAATCAGCCCCAGCATTTT,CSARSGDSNQPQHF
TRBJ2-7,.,TRBV10-3,.,TGTGCCATCGGACATGGGACCGAGACCTACGAGCAGTACTTC,CAIGHGTETYEQYF
TRBJ1-6,.,TRBV12-3/TRBV12-4,few,TGTGCCAGCAGTTTAACCCCGCAAAGCTCCTATAATTCACCCCTCCACTTT,CASSLTPQSSYNSPLHF
TRBJ2-3,.,TRBV21-1,.,TGTGCCAGCAGCAATACTAAGGGCGGGGTGCCCACTAGCACAGATACGCAGTATTTT,CASSNTKGGVPTSTDTQYF
TRBJ2-7,.,TRBV20-1,few,TGCAGTGCTAGACAGGGGTACCGGTACGAGCAGTACTTC,CSARQGYRYEQYF
TRBJ2-7,.,TRBV25-1,few,TGTGCCAGCAGTGGCACAGGTTCCCCCTCTTACGAGCAGTACTTC,CASSGTGSPSYEQYF
TRBJ2-1,.,TRBV27,few,TGTGCCAGCAGTTTATCGAAGAACAGTGAGCAGTTCTTC,CASSLSKNSEQFF
TRBJ1-5,.,TRBV7-9,few,TGTGCCAGCAGCTTCGGACAGCCTCAGCCCCAGCATTTT,CASSFGQPQPQHF
TRBJ2-3,.,TRBV24-1,.,TGTGCCACCAGTTCTGCGGGTACAGATACGCAGTATTTT,CATSSAGTDTQYF
TRBJ2-3,TRBD2,TRBV20-1,few,TGCAGTGCTACCCCCCCAAGCGGGAGCGGGACAGATACGCAGTATTTT,CSATPPSGSGTDTQYF
TRBJ1-1,.,TRBV18,few,TGTGCCAGCTCACCATTGGCGACAGGTAACACTGAAGCTTTCTTT,CASSPLATGNTEAFF
TRBJ1-1,.,TRBV29-1,.,TGCAGCGTGCGAGCGAGAGAAGCTTTCTTT,CSVRAREAFF